Described below is a single TCR beta chain sequence and its context. The data stem from a study of a mutant IDH1 vaccine in newly diagnosed glioma. Time point reported: baseline, week 1 (first vaccination visit). Described treatment: pre-vaccination baseline after standard-of-care therapy. Per germline, CDR1 MGHRA and CDR2 YSYEKL. The CDR3 spans 14 residues. The ends lost 4 bases at V and 0 bases at J; junction bases unmatched: 3. Sequencing was performed with immunoSEQ multiplex PCR; in TCRdb, only in-frame clones are kept and a portion is missing. The data hold roughly 71,000 clones, with 80% to 90% observed a single time.

The chain links TRBV4-1 to TRBJ2-7, with TRBD1 identical over 7 bases. The source was PBMCs, collected from a glioma patient treated with radiotherapy, temozolomide or both. The sequence came from a young man with glioma. CDR3 residues: CASSPGQASYEQYF. The CDR3 DNA is TGCGCCAGCAGCCCAGGACAGGCCTCCTACGAGCAGTACTTC.